This TCR beta chain is from a study of T cell repertoires in aging, cancer and after chemotherapy. Across the study: Donors were grouped into six age bands spanning 30 or younger through 70 or older. Repeat sampling of healthy donors over several months to years showed clear clonal overlap. Study results and limitations: Healthy donors lost TCR diversity with age mainly through richness, cancer patients through richness and evenness. Untreated cancer patients had significantly lower blood TCR diversity than age-matched healthy donors.

The CDR3 has 14 residues. V was pared by 4 bases and J by 2 bases, with 2 bases of the junction left unmatched. Germline V CDR1 and CDR2: ENHRY, SYGVKD. In this sample, this clonotype turned up a few times. Its target is unknown. The template was genomic DNA from peripheral blood, not RNA. A mixed TRB-A/B primer pool amplified rearranged TRB by multiplex touch-down PCR. MiXCR, applied by TCRdb to the multiplex PCR reads, yields one record per CDR3 protein. The sample has some 11,000 distinct CDR3 sequences, just under 30% seen once. V is TRBV10-3 and J is TRBJ1-5, with TRBD1 matching over 7 bases. The specimen sequenced was blood. This clonotype was obtained from a human donor in good health. The CDR3 spells CAISVTGGNQPQHF. The DNA of the CDR3 is TGTGCCATCAGTGTAACAGGGGGCAATCAGCCCCAGCATTTT.